Following are 5 T cell receptor beta chains from one sample sequenced in a study of glioma-infiltrating T cells. The iRepertoire nested amplicon-rescue multiplex PCR amplified TCR alpha and beta CDR3s from RNA. One entry per CDR3 protein, called by TCRdb with MiXCR from the multiplex PCR reads. The sample lists over 120,000 distinct CDR3 sequences; around 42% were seen once. Sequenced sample: glioma tissue, nonneoplastic brain tissue, or PBMCs (not recorded which). The receptors stem from a human donor with low-grade glioma or glioblastoma, undergoing nonglioma brain surgery, or in good health (not recorded which).

There are a few counts of this clonotype. The DNA for the CDR3 is TGTGCCAGTACACGACAGGGTGCCTACGAGCAGTACTTC. This translates into CASTRQGAYEQYF. The rearrangement links TRBV28 to TRBJ2-7, with 7 positions matching TRBD1. J was trimmed by 2 bases and V by 9 bases; bases with no gene match: 7. The CDR3 spans 13 residues. Germline CDR1 MDHEN, CDR2 SYDVKM.

The CDR3 loop reads CSARKSRNQETQYF. The CDR3 DNA follows: TGCAGTGCTAGAAAGTCCAGGAACCAAGAGACCCAGTACTTC. V is TRBV20-1 and J is TRBJ2-5; D is ambiguous. CDR1 and CDR2 (germline): DFQATT, SNEGSKA (reference sequence). Trimming shortened V by 2 bases and J by 0 bases, and 10 bases separated the two germline ends. This CDR3 region has 14 residues.

This clonotype has a handful of counts. This chain connects TRBV20-1 to TRBJ1-2, with D possibly TRBD1 on 6 matching bases. The ends were cut back, 6 bases at V and 3 bases at J, with 14 bases in the middle. The CDR3 spans 13 residues. Germline V gene data show CDR1 as DFQATT and CDR2 as SNEGSKA (reference sequence). The DNA of the CDR3 is TGCAGTGCCACTGGACAGATATACTATGGCTACACCTTC. This encodes CSATGQIYYGYTF.

The chain couples TRBV6-1 to TRBJ2-1; D call uncertain. Between the trimmed V and J ends, which lost 5 bases and 3 bases, there was a span of 8 bases. From germline, CDR1 is MNHNS and CDR2 SASEGT. The CDR3 contains 13 residues. CDR3 sequence: CASSTEIYNEQFF. The CDR3 region has the DNA TGTGCCAGCAGTACTGAGATCTACAATGAGCAGTTCTTC.

J is TRBJ2-3 and V is TRBV6-9; D possibly corresponds to TRBD2 (5 bases). The CDR3 is 17 amino acids. The germline CDR1 and CDR2 sequences are MNHGY and SVAAGI. The ends were cut back, 4 bases at V and 0 bases at J, with 17 bases in the middle. In DNA form, the CDR3 reads TGTGCCAGCAGTTCCCCCCCCTCGGGGTTAAGCACAGATACGCAGTATTTT. Residues: CASSSPPSGLSTDTQYF.